Below, one T cell receptor (beta chain) is given with its context. What it binds is unknown. V was clipped by 3 bases and J by 7 bases, with 7 bases between them. Germline V gives CDR1 SEHNR, CDR2 FQNEAQ (reference sequence). There are 12 residues in the CDR3. The sample is drawn from a study of beta chain features in type 1 diabetes. Broader study findings: For Type 1 diabetes patients, all four CD4+ subsets carried TCRB CDR3s that were moderately but significantly shorter.

Reverse transcribing all isolated RNA meant expressed TCRB transcripts were sequenced. TCRdb keeps only in-frame clones here, not all; method: immunoSEQ multiplex PCR. Of about 280,000 clones listed, approximately 16% are singletons. The sequence was obtained from a man younger than 30 with type 1 diabetes. Sequencing used naive CD4+ T cells from blood. This chain connects TRBV7-9 to TRBJ1-5; no clear D gene. CDR3 nucleotides: TGTGCCAGCAGCTTTCCACTCCAGCCCCAGCATTTT. This gives the protein CASSFPLQPQHF.